This T cell receptor beta chain was identified in a study of T cells after yellow fever vaccination. TCRdb re-called the 5' RACE reads with MiXCR, one entry per CDR3 protein. The table records some 350,000 distinct CDR3 sequences, around a tenth of them present only once. The CDR3 consists of 17 residues. The ends lost 5 bases at V and 4 bases at J; junction bases unmatched: 7. The germline V gene encodes CDR1 SGHTA and CDR2 FQGNSA. This sequence was found in a man between 18 and 35 years old who received the YFV17D yellow fever vaccine. This sequence joins TRBV7-2 and TRBJ2-1; TRBD2 agrees at 14 bases. This specimen was PBMCs, taken on the day of the first yellow fever vaccination. CDR3 in DNA: TGTGCCAGCAGCACCAGGACTAGCGGGGGGCTGTACAATGAGCAGTTCTTC. Protein sequence: CASSTRTSGGLYNEQFF.